The 2 T cell receptor beta chains given below trace back to one sample, sequenced in a study of T cell repertoires in cytomegalovirus infection. TCRdb redid the calling of the reads with MiXCR, one entry per CDR3 protein. The data hold approximately 630,000 distinct CDR3 sequences, with roughly a quarter observed a single time. The sequencing input was CD8+ T cells from PBMCs. These TCRs come from a human donor in good health (CMV status not recorded). Some clones in this sample may be carry-over from other donors' samples.

V and J are TRBV7-9 and TRBJ2-7; maybe TRBD1 (6 bases). The V gene lost 7 bases and the J gene lost 0 bases, with 10 bases spanning the gap. The CDR3 totals 13 residues. The germline V gene encodes CDR1 SEHNR and CDR2 FQNEAQ (reference sequence). Here the CDR3 DNA reads TGTGCCAGCACCGACAGGTACTCCTACGAGCAGTACTTC. Translation: CASTDRYSYEQYF.

In its sample, this clonotype was seen a few times. The V and J genes are TRBV12-3 or TRBV12-4 and TRBJ2-7; the D is unclear. V was cut by 5 bases and J by 2 bases, with 10 bases left in between. The CDR3 is made up of 13 amino acids. The CDR3 DNA is TGTGCCAGCAGTGAGACGGCAACCTACGAGCAGTACGTC. Protein product: CASSETATYEQYV.